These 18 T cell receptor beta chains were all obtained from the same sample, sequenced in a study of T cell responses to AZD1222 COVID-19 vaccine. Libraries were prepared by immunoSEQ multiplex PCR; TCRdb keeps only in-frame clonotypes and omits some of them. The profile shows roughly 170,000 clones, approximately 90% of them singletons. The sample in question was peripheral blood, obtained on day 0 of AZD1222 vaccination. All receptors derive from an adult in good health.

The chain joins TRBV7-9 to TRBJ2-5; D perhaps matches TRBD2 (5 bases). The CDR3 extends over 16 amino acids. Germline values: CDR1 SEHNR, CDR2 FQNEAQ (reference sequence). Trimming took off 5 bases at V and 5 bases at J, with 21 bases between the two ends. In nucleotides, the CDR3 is TGTGCCAGCAGCGAGGAGGTAGCTGGAATCGGGGAGACCCAGTACTTC. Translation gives CASSEEVAGIGETQYF.

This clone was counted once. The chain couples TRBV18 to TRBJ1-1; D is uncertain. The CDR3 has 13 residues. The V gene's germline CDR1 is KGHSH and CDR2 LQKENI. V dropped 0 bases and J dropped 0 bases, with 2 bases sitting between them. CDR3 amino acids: CASSPPMNTEAFF. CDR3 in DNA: TGTGCCAGCTCACCACCGATGAACACTGAAGCTTTCTTT.

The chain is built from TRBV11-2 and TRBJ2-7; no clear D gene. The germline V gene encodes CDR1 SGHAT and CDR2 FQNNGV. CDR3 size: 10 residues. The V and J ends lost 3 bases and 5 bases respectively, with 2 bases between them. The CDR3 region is CASSFHEQYF. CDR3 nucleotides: TGTGCCAGCAGCTTTCACGAGCAGTACTTC.

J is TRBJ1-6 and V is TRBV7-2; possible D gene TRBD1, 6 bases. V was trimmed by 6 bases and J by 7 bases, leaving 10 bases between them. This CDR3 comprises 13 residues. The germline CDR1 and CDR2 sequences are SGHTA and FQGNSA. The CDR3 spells CASRGQPNSPLHF. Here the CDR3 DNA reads TGTGCCAGCAGAGGACAGCCGAATTCACCCCTCCACTTT. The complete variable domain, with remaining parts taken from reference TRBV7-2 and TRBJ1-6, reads GAGVSQSPSNKVTEKGKDVELRCDPISGHTALYWYRQSLGQGLEFLIYFQGNSAPDKSGLPSDRFSAERTGGSVSTLTIQRTQQEDSAVYLCASRGQPNSPLHFGNGTRLTVT.

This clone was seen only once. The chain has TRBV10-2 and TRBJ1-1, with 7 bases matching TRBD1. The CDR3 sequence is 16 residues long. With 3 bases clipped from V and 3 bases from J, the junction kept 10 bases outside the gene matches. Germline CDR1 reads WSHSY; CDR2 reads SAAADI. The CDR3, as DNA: TGCGCCAGCAGTGATTGGACAGGAAAAGAGGACACTGAAGCTTTCTTT. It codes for CASSDWTGKEDTEAFF.

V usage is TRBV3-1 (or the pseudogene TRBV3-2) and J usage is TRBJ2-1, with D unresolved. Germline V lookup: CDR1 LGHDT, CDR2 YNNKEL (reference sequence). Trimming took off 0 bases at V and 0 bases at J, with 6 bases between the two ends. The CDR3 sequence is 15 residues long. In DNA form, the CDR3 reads TGTGCCAGCAGCCAAGAAGGCGCCTCCTACAATGAGCAGTTCTTC. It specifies CASSQEGASYNEQFF.

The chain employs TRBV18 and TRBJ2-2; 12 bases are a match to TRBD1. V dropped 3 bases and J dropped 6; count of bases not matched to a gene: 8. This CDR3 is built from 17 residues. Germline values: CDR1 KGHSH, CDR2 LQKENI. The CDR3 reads CASSPQPGQGASGELFF. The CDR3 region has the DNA TGTGCCAGCTCACCCCAACCGGGACAGGGGGCGTCCGGGGAGCTGTTTTTT. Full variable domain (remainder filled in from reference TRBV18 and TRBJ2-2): NAGVMQNPRHLVRRRGQEARLRCSPMKGHSHVYWYRQLPEEGLKFMVYLQKENIIDESGMPKERFSAEFPKEGPSILRIQQVVRGDSAAYFCASSPQPGQGASGELFFGEGSRLTVL.

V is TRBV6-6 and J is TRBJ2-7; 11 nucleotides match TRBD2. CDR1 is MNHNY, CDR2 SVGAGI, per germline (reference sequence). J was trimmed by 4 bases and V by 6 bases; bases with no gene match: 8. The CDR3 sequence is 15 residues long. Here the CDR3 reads CASRDLAGGRYEQYF. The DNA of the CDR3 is TGTGCCAGCAGAGATCTAGCGGGAGGACGATACGAGCAGTACTTC.

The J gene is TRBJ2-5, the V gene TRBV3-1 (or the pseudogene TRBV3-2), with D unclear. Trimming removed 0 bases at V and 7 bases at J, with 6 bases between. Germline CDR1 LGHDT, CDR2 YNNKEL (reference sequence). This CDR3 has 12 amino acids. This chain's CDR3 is CASSQDSGTQYF. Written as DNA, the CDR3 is TGTGCCAGCAGCCAAGATTCAGGGACCCAGTACTTC.

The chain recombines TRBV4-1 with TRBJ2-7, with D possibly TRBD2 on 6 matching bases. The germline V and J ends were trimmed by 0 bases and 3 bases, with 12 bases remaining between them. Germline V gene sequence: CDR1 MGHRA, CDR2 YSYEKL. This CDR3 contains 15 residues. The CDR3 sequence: CASSQDEGGFYEQYF. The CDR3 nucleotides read TGCGCCAGCAGCCAAGATGAGGGAGGTTTCTACGAGCAGTACTTC.

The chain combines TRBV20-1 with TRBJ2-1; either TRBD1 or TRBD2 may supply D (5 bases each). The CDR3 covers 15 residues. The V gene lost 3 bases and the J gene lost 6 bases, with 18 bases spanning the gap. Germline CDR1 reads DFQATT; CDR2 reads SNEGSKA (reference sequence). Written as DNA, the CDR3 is TGCAGTGCTAGTTCAGGGACGAGGAGTAGCAATGAGCAGTTCTTC. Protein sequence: CSASSGTRSSNEQFF.

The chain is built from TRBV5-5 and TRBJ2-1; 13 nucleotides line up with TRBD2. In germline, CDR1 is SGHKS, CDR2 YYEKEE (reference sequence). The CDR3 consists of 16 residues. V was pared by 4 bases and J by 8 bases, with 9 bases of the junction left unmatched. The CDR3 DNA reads TGTGCCAGCAGCCCGCGGACTAGCGGGAGTACTGATGAGCAGTTCTTC. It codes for CASSPRTSGSTDEQFF.

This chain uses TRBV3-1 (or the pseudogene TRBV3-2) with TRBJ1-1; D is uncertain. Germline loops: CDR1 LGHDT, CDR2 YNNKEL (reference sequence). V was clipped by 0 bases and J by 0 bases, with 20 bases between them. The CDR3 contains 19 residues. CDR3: CASSQDRSGRVWLNTEAFF. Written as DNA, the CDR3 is TGTGCCAGCAGCCAAGATCGGTCGGGAAGGGTTTGGCTGAACACTGAAGCTTTCTTT.

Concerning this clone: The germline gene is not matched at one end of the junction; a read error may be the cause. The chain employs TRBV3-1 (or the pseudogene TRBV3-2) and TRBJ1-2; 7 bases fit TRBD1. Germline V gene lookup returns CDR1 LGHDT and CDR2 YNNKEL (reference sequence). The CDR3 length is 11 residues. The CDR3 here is CASSQGGRGSF. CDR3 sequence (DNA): TGTGCCAGCAGCCAAGGGGGCAGGGGGTCCTTC.

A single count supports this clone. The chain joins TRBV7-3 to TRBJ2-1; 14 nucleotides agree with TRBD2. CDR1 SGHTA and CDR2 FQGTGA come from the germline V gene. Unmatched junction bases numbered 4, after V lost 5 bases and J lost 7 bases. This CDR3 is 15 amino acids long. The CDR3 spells CASSTGTSGSNEQFF. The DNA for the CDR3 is TGTGCCAGCAGCACCGGGACTAGCGGGAGTAATGAGCAGTTCTTC.

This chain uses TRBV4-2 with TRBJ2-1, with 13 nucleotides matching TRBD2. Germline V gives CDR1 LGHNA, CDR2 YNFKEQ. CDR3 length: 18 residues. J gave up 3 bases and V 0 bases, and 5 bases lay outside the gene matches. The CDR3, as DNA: TGTGCCAGCAGCCAAGAAAGAGGGACTAGCGGGGACTACAATGAGCAGTTCTTC. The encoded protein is CASSQERGTSGDYNEQFF.

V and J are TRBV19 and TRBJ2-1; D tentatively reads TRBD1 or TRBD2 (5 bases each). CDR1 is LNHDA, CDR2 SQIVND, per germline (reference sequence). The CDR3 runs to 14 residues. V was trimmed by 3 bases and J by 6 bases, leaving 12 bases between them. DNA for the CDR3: TGTGCCAGTAGTATTGGGGGAATTCGCAATGAGCAGTTCTTC. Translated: CASSIGGIRNEQFF.

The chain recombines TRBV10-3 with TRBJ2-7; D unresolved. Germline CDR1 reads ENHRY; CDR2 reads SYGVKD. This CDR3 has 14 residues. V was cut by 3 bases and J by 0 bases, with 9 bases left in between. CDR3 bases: TGTGCCATCAGTGACGCAAGATCCTCCTACGAGCAGTACTTC. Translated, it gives CAISDARSSYEQYF.